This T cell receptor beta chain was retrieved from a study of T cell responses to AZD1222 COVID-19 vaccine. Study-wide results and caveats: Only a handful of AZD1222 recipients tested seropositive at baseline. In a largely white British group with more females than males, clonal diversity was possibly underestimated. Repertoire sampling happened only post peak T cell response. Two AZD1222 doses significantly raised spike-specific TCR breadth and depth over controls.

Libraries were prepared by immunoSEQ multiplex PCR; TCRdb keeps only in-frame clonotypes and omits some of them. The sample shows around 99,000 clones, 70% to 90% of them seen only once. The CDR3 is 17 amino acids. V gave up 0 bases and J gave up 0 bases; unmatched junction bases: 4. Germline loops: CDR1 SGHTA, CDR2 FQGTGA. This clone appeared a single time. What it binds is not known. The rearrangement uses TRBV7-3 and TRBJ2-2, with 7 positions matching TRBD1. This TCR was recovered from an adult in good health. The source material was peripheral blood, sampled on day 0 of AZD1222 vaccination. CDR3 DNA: TGTGCCAGCAGCTTAACGGGACAGCAAGCGAACACCGGGGAGCTGTTTTTT. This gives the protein CASSLTGQQANTGELFF.